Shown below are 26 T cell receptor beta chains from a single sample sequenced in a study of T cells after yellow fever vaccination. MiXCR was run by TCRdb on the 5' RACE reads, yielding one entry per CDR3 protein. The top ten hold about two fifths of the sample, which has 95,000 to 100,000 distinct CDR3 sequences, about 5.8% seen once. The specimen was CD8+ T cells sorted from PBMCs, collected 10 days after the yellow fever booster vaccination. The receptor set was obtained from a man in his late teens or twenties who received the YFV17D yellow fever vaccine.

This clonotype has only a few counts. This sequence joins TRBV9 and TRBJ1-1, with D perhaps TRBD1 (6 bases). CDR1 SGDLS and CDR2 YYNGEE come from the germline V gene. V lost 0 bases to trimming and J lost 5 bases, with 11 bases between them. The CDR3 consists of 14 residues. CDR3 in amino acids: CASSVGGGRTEAFF. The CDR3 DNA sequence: TGTGCCAGCAGCGTAGGGGGGGGGCGTACTGAAGCTTTCTTT.

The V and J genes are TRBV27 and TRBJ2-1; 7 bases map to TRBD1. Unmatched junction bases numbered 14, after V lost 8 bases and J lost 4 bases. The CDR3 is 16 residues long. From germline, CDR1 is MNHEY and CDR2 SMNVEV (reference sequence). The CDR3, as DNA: TGTGCCAGCTCCTCCATCCTCAGGGGGACATACAATGAGCAGTTCTTC. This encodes CASSSILRGTYNEQFF.

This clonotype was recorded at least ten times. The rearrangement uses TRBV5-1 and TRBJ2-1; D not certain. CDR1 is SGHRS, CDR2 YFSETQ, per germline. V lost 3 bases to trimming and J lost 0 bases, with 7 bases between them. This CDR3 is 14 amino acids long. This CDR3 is CASSSPPSYNEQFF. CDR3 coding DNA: TGCGCCAGCAGCTCACCCCCCTCCTACAATGAGCAGTTCTTC.

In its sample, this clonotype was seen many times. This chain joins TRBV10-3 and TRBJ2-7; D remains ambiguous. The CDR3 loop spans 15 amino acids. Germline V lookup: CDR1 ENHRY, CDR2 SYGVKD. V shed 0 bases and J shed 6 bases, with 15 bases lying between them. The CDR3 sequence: CAISESNQGPSEQYV. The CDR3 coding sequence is TGTGCCATCAGTGAGTCGAACCAAGGCCCTTCCGAGCAGTACGTC.

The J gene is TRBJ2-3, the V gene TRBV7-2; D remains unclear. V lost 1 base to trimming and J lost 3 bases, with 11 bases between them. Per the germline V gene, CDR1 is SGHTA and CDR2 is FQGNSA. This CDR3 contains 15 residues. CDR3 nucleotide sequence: TGTGCCAGCAGCTTAGAGTTGGCTCCGACAGATACGCAGTATTTT. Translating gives CASSLELAPTDTQYF.

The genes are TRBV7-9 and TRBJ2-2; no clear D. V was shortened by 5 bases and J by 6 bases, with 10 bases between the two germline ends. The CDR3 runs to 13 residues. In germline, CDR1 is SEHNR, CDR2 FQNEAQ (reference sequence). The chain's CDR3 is CASSPPHPGELFF. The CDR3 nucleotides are TGTGCCAGCAGCCCCCCCCACCCCGGGGAGCTGTTTTTT.

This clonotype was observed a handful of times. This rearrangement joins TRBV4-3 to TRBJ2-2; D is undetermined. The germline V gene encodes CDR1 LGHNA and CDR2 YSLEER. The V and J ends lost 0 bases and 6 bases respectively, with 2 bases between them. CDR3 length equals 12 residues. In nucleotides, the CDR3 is TGCGCCAGCAGCCAAGATGCCGGGGAGCTGTTTTTT. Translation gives CASSQDAGELFF.

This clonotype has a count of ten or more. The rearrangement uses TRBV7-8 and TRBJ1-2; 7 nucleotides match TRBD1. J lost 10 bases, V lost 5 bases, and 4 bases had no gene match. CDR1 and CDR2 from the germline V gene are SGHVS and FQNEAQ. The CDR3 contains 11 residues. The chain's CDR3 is CASSGTAAYTF. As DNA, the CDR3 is TGTGCCAGCAGCGGGACAGCGGCCTACACCTTC.

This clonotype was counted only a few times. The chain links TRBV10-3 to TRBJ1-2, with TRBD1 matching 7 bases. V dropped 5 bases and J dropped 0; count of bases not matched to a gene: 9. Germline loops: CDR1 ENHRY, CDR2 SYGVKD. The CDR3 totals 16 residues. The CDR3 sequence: CAISHRGGNSNYGYTF. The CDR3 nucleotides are TGTGCCATCAGTCACAGGGGTGGCAACTCTAACTATGGCTACACCTTC.

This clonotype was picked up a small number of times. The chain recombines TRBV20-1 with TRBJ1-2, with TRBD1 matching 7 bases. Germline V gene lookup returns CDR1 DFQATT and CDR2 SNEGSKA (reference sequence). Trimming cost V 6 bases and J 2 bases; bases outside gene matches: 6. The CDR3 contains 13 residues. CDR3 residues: CSATGTENYGYTF. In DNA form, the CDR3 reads TGCAGTGCGACCGGGACAGAAAACTATGGCTACACCTTC.

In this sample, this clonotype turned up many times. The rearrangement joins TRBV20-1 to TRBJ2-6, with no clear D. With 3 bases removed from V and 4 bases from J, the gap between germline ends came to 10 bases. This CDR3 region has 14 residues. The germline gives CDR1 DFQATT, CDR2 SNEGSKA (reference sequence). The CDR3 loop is CSASGGSGANVLTF. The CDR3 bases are TGCAGTGCTAGTGGCGGCTCCGGGGCCAACGTCCTGACTTTC.

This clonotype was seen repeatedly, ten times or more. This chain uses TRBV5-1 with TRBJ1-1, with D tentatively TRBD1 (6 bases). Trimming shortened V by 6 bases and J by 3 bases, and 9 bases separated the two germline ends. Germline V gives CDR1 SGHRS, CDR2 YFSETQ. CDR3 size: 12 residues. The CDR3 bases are TGCGCCAGCAAGAGGACAGACACTGAAGCTTTCTTT. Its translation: CASKRTDTEAFF.

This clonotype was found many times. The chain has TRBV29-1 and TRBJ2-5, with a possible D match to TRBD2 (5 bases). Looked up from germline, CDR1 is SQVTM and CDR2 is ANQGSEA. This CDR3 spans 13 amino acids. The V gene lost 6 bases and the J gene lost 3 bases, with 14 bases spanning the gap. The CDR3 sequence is CSVVGVGKETQYF. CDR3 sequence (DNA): TGCAGCGTCGTGGGAGTCGGAAAAGAGACCCAGTACTTC.

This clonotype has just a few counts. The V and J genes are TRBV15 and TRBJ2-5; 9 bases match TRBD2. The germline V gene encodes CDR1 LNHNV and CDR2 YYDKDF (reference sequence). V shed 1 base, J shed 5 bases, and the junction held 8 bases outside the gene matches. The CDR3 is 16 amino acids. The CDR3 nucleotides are TGTGCCACCAGCAGAGGCTGGGGCGGGGGGGCGGAGACCCAGTACTTC. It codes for CATSRGWGGGAETQYF.

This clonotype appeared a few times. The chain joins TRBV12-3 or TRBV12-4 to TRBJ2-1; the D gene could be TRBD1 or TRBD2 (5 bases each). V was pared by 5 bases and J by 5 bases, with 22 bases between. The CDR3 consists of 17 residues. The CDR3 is CASSTTAKAALNNEQFF. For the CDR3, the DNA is TGTGCCAGCAGTACGACAGCGAAAGCGGCCCTGAACAATGAGCAGTTCTTC.

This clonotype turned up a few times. CDR3 region: CASRQPGQGPHEQYF. The CDR3, as DNA: TGTGCCAGCAGGCAACCGGGACAGGGGCCCCACGAGCAGTACTTC. This chain uses TRBV6-5 with TRBJ2-7, with 10 bases identical to TRBD1. Germline V gene lookup returns CDR1 MNHEY and CDR2 SVGAGI. The V segment lost 6 bases and the J segment 5 bases; nucleotides outside the gene matches: 10. The CDR3 extends over 15 amino acids.

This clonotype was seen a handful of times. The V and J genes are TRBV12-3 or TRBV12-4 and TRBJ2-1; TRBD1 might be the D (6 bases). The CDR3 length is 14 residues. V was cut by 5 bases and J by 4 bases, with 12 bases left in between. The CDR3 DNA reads TGTGCCAGCAGTGCAGGGGTCCCGTACAATGAGCAGTTCTTC. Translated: CASSAGVPYNEQFF.

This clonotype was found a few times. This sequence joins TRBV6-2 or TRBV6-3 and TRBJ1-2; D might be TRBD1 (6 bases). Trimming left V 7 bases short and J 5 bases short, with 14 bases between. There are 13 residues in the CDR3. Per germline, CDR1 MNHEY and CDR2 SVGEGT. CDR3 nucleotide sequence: TGTGCCAGCACCGTGACAGGAAGATATGGCTACACCTTC. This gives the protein CASTVTGRYGYTF.

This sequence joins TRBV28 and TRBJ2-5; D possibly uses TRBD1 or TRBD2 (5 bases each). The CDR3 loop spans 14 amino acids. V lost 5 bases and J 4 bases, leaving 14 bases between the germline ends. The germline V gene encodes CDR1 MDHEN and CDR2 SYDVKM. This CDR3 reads CASSRGRYRETQYF. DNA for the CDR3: TGTGCCAGCAGTCGGGGACGGTACCGAGAGACCCAGTACTTC.

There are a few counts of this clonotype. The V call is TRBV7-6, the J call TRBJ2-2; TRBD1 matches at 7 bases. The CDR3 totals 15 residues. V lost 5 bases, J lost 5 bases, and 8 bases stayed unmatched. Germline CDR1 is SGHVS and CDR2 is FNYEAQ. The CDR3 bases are TGTGCCAGCAGCCCCGGGACAGTATGGACCGGGGAGCTGTTTTTT. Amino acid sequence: CASSPGTVWTGELFF.

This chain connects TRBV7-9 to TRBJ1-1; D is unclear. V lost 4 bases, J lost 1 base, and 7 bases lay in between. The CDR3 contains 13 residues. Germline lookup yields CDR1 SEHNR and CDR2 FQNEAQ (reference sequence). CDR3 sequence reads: CASSSPTNTEAFF. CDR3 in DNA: TGTGCCAGCAGCTCTCCAACGAACACTGAAGCTTTCTTT.

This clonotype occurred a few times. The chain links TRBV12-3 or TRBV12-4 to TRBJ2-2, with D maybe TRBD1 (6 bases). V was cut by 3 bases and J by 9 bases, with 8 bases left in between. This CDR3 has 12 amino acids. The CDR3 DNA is TGTGCCAGCAGTTTGGGGGCGTGGGAGCTGTTTTTT. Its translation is CASSLGAWELFF.

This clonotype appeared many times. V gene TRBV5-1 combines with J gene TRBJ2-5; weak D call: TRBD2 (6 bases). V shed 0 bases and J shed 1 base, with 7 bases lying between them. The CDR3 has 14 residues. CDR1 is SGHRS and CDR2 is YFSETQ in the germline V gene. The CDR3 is CASSLVGGQETQYF. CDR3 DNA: TGCGCCAGCAGCTTGGTCGGGGGCCAAGAGACCCAGTACTTC.

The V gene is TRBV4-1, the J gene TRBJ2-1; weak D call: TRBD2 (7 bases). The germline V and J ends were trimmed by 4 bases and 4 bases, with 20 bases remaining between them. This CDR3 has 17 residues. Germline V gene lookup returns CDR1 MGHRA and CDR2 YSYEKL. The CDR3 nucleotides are TGCGCCAGCAGCCCCCGGTCGGGGGGCATAGTATACAATGAGCAGTTCTTC. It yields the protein CASSPRSGGIVYNEQFF.

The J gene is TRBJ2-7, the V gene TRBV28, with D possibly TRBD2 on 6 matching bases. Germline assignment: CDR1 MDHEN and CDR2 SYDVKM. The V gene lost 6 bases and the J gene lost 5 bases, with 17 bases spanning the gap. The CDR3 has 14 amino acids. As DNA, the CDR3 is TGTGCCAGCAGGGGGTCCCGGGGGATCAACGAGCAGTACGTC. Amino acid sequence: CASRGSRGINEQYV.

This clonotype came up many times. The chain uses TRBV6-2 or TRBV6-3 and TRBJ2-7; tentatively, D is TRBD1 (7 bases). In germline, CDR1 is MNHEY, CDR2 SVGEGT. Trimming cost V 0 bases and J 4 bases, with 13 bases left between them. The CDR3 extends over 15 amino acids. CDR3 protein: CASSYSTAGGYEQYF. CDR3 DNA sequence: TGTGCCAGCAGTTACTCGACGGCAGGGGGGTACGAGCAGTACTTC.